This is a list of T cell receptor beta chains from one sample in a study of T-cell reconstitution after alpha-beta-depleted transplantation in children. A single record per CDR3 protein comes from TCRdb applying MiXCR to the PCR reads. This table has about 980,000 distinct CDR3 sequences, less than 30% appearing once. The sample in question was PBMCs, mostly from graft donor cells, obtained 360 days after TCRalphabeta/CD19-depleted stem cell transplant. Receptor source: a boy under two years old who had a stem cell transplant for SCID, so the T cells may come from the graft donor. Both conserved end residues are part of each CDR3. A D gene is named only where the DNA matches it firmly. Size values are once, few and many counts, or a class for expanded clones, and some rows have none.

>-|TRBJ2-7|TRBV12-3/TRBV12-4|-
CASSLPEDGYEQYF
TGTGCCAGCAGTTTACCTGAGGACGGGTACGAGCAGTACTTC
>-|TRBJ1-3|TRBV4-3|-
CASRRTDGNTIYF
TGCGCCAGCAGAAGGACAGATGGAAACACCATATATTTT
>few|TRBJ2-5|TRBV15|-
CATSRGRGKAGETQYF
TGTGCCACCAGCAGAGGCAGGGGAAAGGCGGGAGAGACCCAGTACTTC
>-|TRBJ2-5|TRBV5-1|TRBD1
CASSWGDRGQQETQYF
TGCGCCAGCAGCTGGGGGGACAGGGGGCAGCAAGAGACCCAGTACTTC
>-|TRBJ2-3|TRBV29-1|-
CSVEGAGPDTQYF
TGCAGCGTTGAAGGGGCGGGCCCCGATACGCAGTATTTT
>-|TRBJ1-1|TRBV7-9|-
CASSSRASAFF
TGTGCCAGCAGCTCCCGGGCTTCGGCTTTCTTT
>-|TRBJ2-7|TRBV12-3/TRBV12-4|TRBD2
CASRNAGAYEQYF
TGTGCCAGCCGGAACGCGGGGGCCTACGAGCAGTACTTC
>-|TRBJ2-7|TRBV20-1|TRBD1
CSATQGGYEQYF
TGCAGTGCTACACAGGGGGGATACGAGCAGTACTTC
>-|TRBJ2-3|TRBV11-1|-
CASSRAQISRPPTDTQYF
TGTGCCAGCAGCAGGGCTCAAATATCGAGACCTCCCACAGATACGCAGTATTTT
>few|TRBJ2-7|TRBV5-1|TRBD1
CASSTRQGWDYEQYF
TGCGCCAGCAGCACCCGACAGGGCTGGGACTACGAGCAGTACTTC
>-|TRBJ1-3|TRBV7-6|TRBD1
CASSLVEEPGQTSGNTIYF
TGTGCCAGCAGCTTAGTGGAAGAACCGGGACAGACCTCTGGAAACACCATATATTTT
>few|TRBJ1-5|TRBV5-1|TRBD1
CASSPGTAKGQPQHF
TGCGCCAGCAGCCCCGGGACAGCGAAAGGGCAGCCCCAGCATTTT
>-|TRBJ2-2|TRBV19|-
CASSISTQSANTGELFF
TGTGCCAGTAGTATATCTACCCAGAGTGCGAACACCGGGGAGCTGTTTTTT
>-|TRBJ2-7|TRBV7-6|-
CASSPNEGLGEQYF
TGTGCCAGCAGCCCCAACGAGGGGCTCGGCGAGCAGTACTTC
>-|TRBJ2-3|TRBV20-1|TRBD2
CSAASGGWADTQYF
TGCAGTGCTGCTAGCGGGGGGTGGGCAGATACGCAGTATTTT
>-|TRBJ2-4|TRBV6-5|TRBD2
CASSYGSGVGKNIQYF
TGTGCCAGCAGTTACGGGAGCGGGGTGGGCAAAAACATTCAGTACTTC
>few|TRBJ2-7|TRBV29-1|TRBD1
CSVSDRGAYEQYF
TGCAGCGTCTCGGACAGGGGGGCCTACGAGCAGTACTTC
>-|TRBJ2-5|TRBV5-1|TRBD2
CASSYKRGRETQYF
TGCGCCAGCAGTTATAAGCGGGGACGAGAGACCCAGTACTTC
>few|TRBJ1-4|TRBV12-3/TRBV12-4|-
CASGPKQGRIF
TGTGCCAGCGGCCCTAAACAGGGCCGGATTTTT
>-|TRBJ2-1|TRBV27|TRBD2
CASSSFLAGGPYNEQFF
TGTGCCAGCAGTTCATTCCTAGCGGGGGGACCCTACAATGAGCAGTTCTTC
>many|TRBJ2-7|TRBV5-1|-
CASKEAGGEQYF
TGCGCCAGCAAGGAAGCCGGCGGCGAGCAGTACTTC
>-|TRBJ1-4|TRBV9|TRBD1
CASSGGQFVFEKLFF
TGTGCCAGCAGCGGGGGACAGTTTGTATTCGAAAAACTGTTTTTT
>-|TRBJ2-5|TRBV18|-
CASSRYPTAETQYF
TGTGCCAGCTCCCGCTACCCTACTGCAGAGACACAGTACTTC
>many|TRBJ2-2|TRBV11-2|TRBD2
CASSLLRPGLASNTGELFF
TGTGCCAGCAGCTTATTACGCCCGGGACTAGCGTCGAACACCGGGGAGCTGTTTTTT
>-|TRBJ1-1|TRBV12-3/TRBV12-4|-
CASSPHWGTEAFF
TGTGCCAGCAGCCCTCACTGGGGCACTGAAGCTTTCTTT
>-|TRBJ2-7|TRBV12-3/TRBV12-4|-
CASSFGPGGPLEQYF
TGTGCCAGCAGTTTCGGCCCCGGGGGTCCTCTCGAGCAGTACTTC
>few|TRBJ2-2|TRBV24-1|TRBD1
CATRAGTANTGELFF
TGTGCCACCCGAGCTGGGACAGCTAACACCGGGGAGCTGTTTTTT
>few|TRBJ2-7|TRBV6-2/TRBV6-3|TRBD2
CASSFGTSGGEQYF
TGTGCCAGCAGTTTCGGGACTAGCGGGGGCGAGCAGTACTTC
>few|TRBJ1-2|TRBV12-3/TRBV12-4|-
CASSSNGLLPVGYTF
TGTGCCAGCAGTTCGAACGGACTATTACCGGTTGGCTACACCTTC
>few|TRBJ2-1|TRBV20-1|TRBD1
CSASTGENEQFF
TGCAGTGCTAGTACAGGGGAGAATGAGCAGTTCTTC
>few|TRBJ2-7|TRBV20-1|-
CSARDDRSAYEQYF
TGCAGTGCTAGGGACGACAGGAGCGCCTACGAGCAGTACTTC
>-|TRBJ2-5|TRBV7-8|-
CASSLVVNYHPTAPQETQYF
TGTGCCAGCAGCTTAGTGGTCAACTATCATCCTACCGCACCACAAGAGACCCAGTACTTC
>many|TRBJ2-7|TRBV9|-
CASSEGGSYEQYF
TGTGCCAGCAGCGAGGGAGGTTCCTACGAGCAGTACTTC
>few|TRBJ2-1|TRBV7-3|TRBD1
CASSLGPGTGYNEQFF
TGTGCCAGCAGCTTAGGCCCCGGGACAGGGTACAATGAGCAGTTCTTC
>-|TRBJ2-2|TRBV11-2|-
CASILRGRNTGELFF
TGTGCCAGCATCCTCAGGGGAAGGAACACCGGGGAGCTGTTTTTT
>few|TRBJ2-5|TRBV12-3/TRBV12-4|-
CASSFSGWETQYF
TGTGCCAGCAGTTTCTCGGGGTGGGAGACCCAGTACTTC
>-|TRBJ2-1|TRBV7-6|-
CASSLARGALRSSYNEQFF
TGTGCCAGCAGCTTAGCGAGGGGGGCACTAAGGAGCTCCTACAATGAGCAGTTCTTC
>-|TRBJ2-7|TRBV7-9|-
CASSPGWDSEQYF
TGTGCCAGCAGCCCTGGCTGGGATAGCGAGCAGTACTTC
>-|TRBJ2-7|TRBV6-1|-
CASSLYVGTSYEQYF
TGTGCCAGCAGCCTCTATGTAGGGACCTCCTACGAGCAGTACTTC
>many|TRBJ2-2|TRBV7-3|TRBD1
CASSSGTGLTGELFF
TGTGCCAGCTCCTCCGGGACAGGCTTAACCGGGGAGCTGTTTTTT
>-|TRBJ2-7|TRBV12-3/TRBV12-4|-
CASSGDVHEQYF
TGTGCCAGCAGTGGGGACGTCCACGAGCAGTACTTC
>-|TRBJ2-7|TRBV6-5|-
CASSYRGGIYEQYF
TGTGCCAGCAGTTACCGAGGTGGGATATACGAGCAGTACTTC
>-|TRBJ2-6|TRBV28|-
CASKIQSSGANVLTF
TGTGCCAGCAAGATACAGAGCTCTGGGGCCAACGTCCTGACTTTC